This TCR beta chain emerged from a study of shared clonotypes between healthy human individuals (dated by TCRdb to the early 2020s). Concerning the study at large: The cohort included three men and two women between 18 and 49 years of age. For each donor, CD4 naive and CD4 memory were each run on three plates, CD8 naive on two plates, and CD8 memory on one plate. Blood TCR repertoires of roughly five healthy adults were deeply sequenced to estimate repertoire size and the extent of clonotype sharing between individuals. Different laboratories and diverse techniques were used to prepare libraries and sequence TCR repertoires, to increase sequencing depth and limit assay-specific biases. Between about 0.9 and 9 billion PBMCs per donor were obtained by leukapheresis. General study outcomes and caveats: Sampling was limited to blood, and TCR repertoires in tissue likely differ from TCR repertoires in blood. Compared with non-shared clonotypes, clonotypes shared by all four sorted-subset donors had higher generation probabilities. Estimated clonotype richness was generally larger for naive than for memory subsets. Pairwise subsampling led to the expectation that sequencing depth would affect the degree of clonotype sharing among donors. Across a few donors, approximately 4.6% of naive CD4, approximately 3.6% of naive CD8, 2% to 2.5% of memory CD4, and approximately 0.42% of memory CD8 clonotypes were shared. Because the study included only a small number of donors, the genetic and exposure-history diversity represented was limited. Incomplete sequencing was indicated by rarefaction of sorted-subset datasets, despite the large sequencing depth.

Points on this clone: Its antigen is currently not known. Base qualities are not provided; no much larger clone lies one nucleotide away.

Healthy HIV-negative adults with no recently reported acute infections or vaccinations were included as donors. Every donor was a Caucasian adult residing in Nashville, Tennessee, USA. Magnetic negative selection was used to enrich CD4+ T cells, after which naive cells were positively selected on CD45RA and the negative fraction became the memory subset. Blood was obtained by leukapheresis, after which PBMCs were separated by Ficoll-Histopaque density gradient centrifugation and cryopreserved in liquid nitrogen vapor phase. Analytical flow cytometry was used to check the purity and quantity of each magnetically sorted T cell population. Each sorted fraction had its genomic DNA isolated and then quantified by UV absorbance on a Nanodrop 2000c. The CDR3, cysteine through phenylalanine, is 16 amino acids long. Only the CDR3 DNA is retained, 48 bases long and in frame from the first base. CDR1 and CDR2 were assigned from the germline V gene (reference sequence) as LNHDA and SQIVND. V and J lose 1 base and 1 base, and a span of 12 bases separates them.

TCR CDR3 regions were amplified from genomic DNA by multiplex PCR using the deep immunoSEQ assay. For each cell subset, the extracted genomic DNA was distributed evenly across all wells of several immunoSEQ 96-well plates, and each plate served as one replicate. Each replicate PCR for sorted subsets received around 200 ng genomic DNA, equal to about 30,000 T cell genomes. The purified libraries were quantified using a Qubit 3.0 fluorometer, sized with a Bioanalyzer 2100, and then quantified again using the KAPA Library Quantification kit. Every immunoSEQ 96-well plate was sequenced on a dedicated single-read 150-cycle Illumina NextSeq 550 flow cell. Per the original workflow: Because only junctional sequences without quality scores were contained in the immunoSEQ output, filtering matching that applied to full-length reads could not be performed. To assign V/J genes and CDR3, sequences were annotated against IMGT germline references using PyIR, a Python wrapper for IgBLAST v1.9. Reads with weak V/J assignments (E-value above 1e-6), missing CDR3, stop codons, out-of-frame junctions, or ambiguous translated residues were removed. A V3J clonotype was defined by an identical inferred V gene, J gene, and CDR3 amino acid sequence. The percentage overlap between two repertoires was calculated by dividing the number of shared unique clonotypes by the size of the smaller repertoire. RTK rarefaction, the Chao1 estimator, and Recon v2.1 estimates of unobserved clonotypes were used to assess repertoire richness. Generation probabilities were computed with OLGA for all TCRbeta clonotypes obtained by the gDNA method from a few donors. TCRdb took over this immuneACCESS table, retaining in-frame rearrangements with V and J assigned. Such tables are incomplete; in checked studies, under half of the missing clones stem from an unresolved V gene, and the remainder is unexplained. From that table come the V and J calls and clone size; the DNA was used to work out D and trimming. The sample table shows approximately 2,300,000 clones, and 92% are seen once. Approximately 0.4% of the sample is in the top ten clones.

This chain is built from TRBV19 and TRBJ2-3; TRBD2 is perhaps the D gene, given 5 matching bases. Input material: naive CD4+ T cells from PBMCs. The cell subset or site label of this sample denotes: CD45RA+ positively selected. The source is a man younger than 35 in good health. Some clones in this sample may be carry-over from other donors' samples. CDR3 loop: CASSIGADPRTDTQYF. The DNA reads TGTGCCAGTAGTATAGGAGCGGACCCTCGCACAGATACGCAGTATTTT. The entire variable domain, with the stretches around the CDR3 drawn from the reference TRBV19 and TRBJ2-3 proteins, is DGGITQSPKYLFRKEGQNVTLSCEQNLNHDAMYWYRQDPGQGLRLIYYSQIVNDFQKGDIAEGYSVSREKKESFPLTVTSAQKNPTAFYLCASSIGADPRTDTQYFGPGTRLTVL.